This entry is about one TCR beta chain. Its specificity is not known. Nashville, Tennessee was home to all donors, who were Caucasian adults. Partitioning of CD4+ cells yielded a CD45RA+ naive subset and a CD45RA-negative memory subset. This record comes from a study of shared clonotypes between healthy human individuals. Study-wide results and caveats: With few donors, the genetic and exposure-history diversity represented was limited. Generation probability values for non-shared clonotypes were lower than those for clonotypes shared by all four donors.

The protocol was immunoSEQ multiplex PCR, while the TCRdb copy is restricted to in-frame clones and leaves out a portion. The sample shows roughly 2,300,000 clones, roughly 92% of them seen only once. The CDR3 is 15 amino acids. Germline values: CDR1 MDHEN, CDR2 SYDVKM. V was pared by 4 bases and J by 9 bases, with 22 bases between. This sequence was found in a man aged 18 to 30 in good health. Some clones in this sample may be carry-over from other donors' samples. The chain uses TRBV28 and TRBJ2-7; TRBD1 or TRBD2 may be the D gene (5 bases each). Sequenced sample: naive CD4+ T cells from PBMCs. The subset denotes: CD45RA+ positively selected. The CDR3 loop reads CASSSRESDFKTQYF. The CDR3 bases are TGTGCCAGCAGTTCCAGGGAGTCGGACTTTAAAACGCAGTACTTC.